The source of this T cell receptor beta chain is a study of sequential checkpoint blockade in melanoma. General observations from the study: Rising tumor T-cell fraction and clonality meant about 30 times likelier benefit.

The V end lost 1 base, the J end lost 5 bases, and 10 bases lay between the germline ends. The CDR3 runs 14 residues. The germline V gene encodes CDR1 SGHNT and CDR2 YENEEA. Profiled with immunoSEQ multiplex PCR; TCRdb holds only in-frame clones, not every one. The sample contains some 10,000 clones, 25% to 30% of which appear only once. As for treatment: randomized to nivolumab then ipilimumab (arm A) or the reverse (arm B). Patients had received no earlier DNA-damaging chemotherapy. On this clone: As yet, its antigen is unknown.

The chain couples TRBV11-3 to TRBJ2-3; TRBD2 might be the D (6 bases). This sequence originates from a human donor with melanoma. The sequences come from tumor tissue (inferred from file names), collected from a patient given nivolumab and ipilimumab in sequence. The CDR3 nucleotides are TGTGCCAGCAGCTTAGGAGGGGAGGAAGATACGCAGTATTTT. It codes for CASSLGGEEDTQYF.